The 12 T cell receptor beta chains listed next were all sequenced from one sample in a study of metastatic and nonmetastatic thyroid tumors. MiXCR reprocessed the PCR reads for TCRdb. The repertoire holds tens of thousands of clones, with about 16% as singletons. Prior to thyroid surgery, none of the patients had received any treatment. Sequenced input: blood. The receptors shown here come from a female donor with papillary thyroid cancer or a benign thyroid nodule (not recorded which). Some clones in this sample may be carry-over from other donors' samples.

This clone was detected ten times or more. The chain carries TRBV9 and TRBJ2-7; D might be TRBD2 (6 bases). V lost 4 bases and J lost 2, with 19 bases in between. This CDR3 is built from 16 residues. Germline V gene lookup returns CDR1 SGDLS and CDR2 YYNGEE. DNA of the CDR3: TGTGCCAGCAGCAATAGCGGTCTGGAGCCCCCCTACGAGCAGTACTTC. This gives the protein CASSNSGLEPPYEQYF.

This clone was counted at least ten times. The V and J genes are TRBV24-1 and TRBJ2-3; possibly TRBD1 for D (6 bases). The V gene lost 2 bases and the J gene lost 1 base, with 9 bases spanning the gap. Germline lookup yields CDR1 KGHDR and CDR2 SFDVKD. This CDR3 is 15 amino acids long. The CDR3 DNA reads as TGTGCCACCAGTGATTACCGGACAGGCACAGATACGCAGTATTTT. It yields the protein CATSDYRTGTDTQYF.

This clone was seen many times. The chain employs TRBV6-1 and TRBJ2-3; TRBD2 matches 8 bases. Germline CDR1 MNHNS, CDR2 SASEGT. The length of the CDR3 is 15 residues. V gave up 6 bases and J gave up 1 base; unmatched junction bases: 6. CDR3 protein: CASSRPGGGTDTQYF. CDR3 DNA sequence: TGTGCCAGCAGCCGCCCGGGGGGGGGCACAGATACGCAGTATTTT.

This clone has a handful of counts. The chain has TRBV12-3 or TRBV12-4 and TRBJ2-1, with D maybe TRBD2 (6 bases). There are 17 residues in the CDR3. Between the trimmed V and J ends, which lost 0 bases and 9 bases, there was a span of 21 bases. The CDR3 reads CASSLAALLFLRGEQFF. The CDR3 nucleotides are TGTGCCAGCAGTTTAGCGGCTTTACTATTCCTGCGGGGTGAGCAGTTCTTC.

This clone was picked up many times. This clone may be a read error of a much larger clone one base away. Other DNA sequences in this sample translate to the same CDR3. The rearrangement joins TRBV28 to TRBJ2-7; weak D call: TRBD1 (6 bases). CDR3 length: 14 amino acids. V lost 6 bases and J 6 bases, leaving 18 bases between the germline ends. Germline V lookup: CDR1 MDHEN, CDR2 SYDVKM. As DNA, the CDR3 is TGTGCCAGCAGCGGGACAAGGGGGATTGGCGAGCAGTACTTC. Its translation: CASSGTRGIGEQYF.

This clone showed up many times. CDR3 sequence reads: CASSGGTGETQYF. DNA of the CDR3: TGTGCCAGCAGTGGGGGGACAGGAGAGACCCAGTACTTC. The chain links TRBV2 to TRBJ2-5; 8 positions agree with TRBD1. V lost 4 bases and J lost 4; bases outside the gene matches: 2. This CDR3 is built from 13 residues. Per the germline V gene, CDR1 is SNHLY and CDR2 is FYNNEI.

This clone was recorded at least ten times. This rearrangement joins TRBV5-1 to TRBJ1-1; 8 nucleotides line up with TRBD1. The CDR3 runs to 14 residues. The germline CDR1 and CDR2 sequences are SGHRS and YFSETQ. The V segment lost 6 bases and the J segment 3 bases; nucleotides outside the gene matches: 7. The CDR3: CASKAGGEDTEAFF. Here the CDR3 DNA reads TGCGCCAGCAAGGCAGGGGGCGAGGACACTGAAGCTTTCTTT.

In the case of this clone: This may come from a read error, since a much larger clone is one base off. The chain is built from TRBV7-2 and TRBJ2-2, with D hard to call. V lost 8 bases and J 6 bases, leaving 16 bases between the germline ends. This CDR3 is built from 14 residues. Per the germline V gene, CDR1 is SGHTA and CDR2 is FQGNSA. DNA of the CDR3: TGTGCCAGCGGCCCTTTTCGCTTGGCCGGGGAGCTGTTTTTT. This translates into CASGPFRLAGELFF.

This clone has just a few counts. V gene TRBV29-1 combines with J gene TRBJ1-1, with D hard to call. The CDR3 extends over 11 amino acids. From germline, CDR1 is SQVTM and CDR2 ANQGSEA. V gave up 7 bases and J gave up 7 bases, with 13 bases separating them. The CDR3 DNA sequence: TGCAGCGCCCCGGAAGGTCTTGAAGCTTTCTTT. This translates into CSAPEGLEAFF. Based on the CDR3 plus reference TRBV29-1 and TRBJ1-1, the full variable domain is SAVISQKPSRDICQRGTSLTIQCQVDSQVTMMFWYRQQPGQSLTLIATANQGSEATYESGFVIDKFPISRPNLTFSTLTVSNMSPEDSSIYLCSAPEGLEAFFGQGTRLTVV.

This chain links TRBV11-1 with TRBJ2-7, with unresolved D. The CDR3 length is 14 residues. Germline lookup yields CDR1 SGHAT and CDR2 FQDESV (reference sequence). With 6 bases removed from V and 3 bases from J, the gap between germline ends came to 15 bases. CDR3 sequence reads: CASRDRYHYYEQYF. The CDR3, as DNA: TGTGCCAGCAGAGACCGGTATCATTACTACGAGCAGTACTTC. Full variable domain (missing parts from reference TRBV11-1 and TRBJ2-7): EAEVAQSPRYKITEKSQAVAFWCDPISGHATLYWYRQILGQGPELLVQFQDESVVDDSQLPKDRFSAERLKGVDSTLKIQPAELGDSAMYLCASRDRYHYYEQYFGPGTRLTVT.

This clone appeared a single time. The chain recombines TRBV19 with TRBJ1-1; no clear D gene. Trimming cost V 4 bases and J 1 base, with 16 bases left between them. Looked up from germline, CDR1 is LNHDA and CDR2 is SQIVND (reference sequence). There are 16 residues in the CDR3. The CDR3 sequence is CASSTGQLGWNTEAFF. The CDR3 DNA reads TGTGCCAGTAGTACCGGTCAGCTCGGCTGGAACACTGAAGCTTTCTTT.

There are a few counts of this clone. The CDR3 sequence is CASSYRDLTKSSGANVLTF. The DNA of the CDR3 is TGTGCCAGCAGCTACCGGGATTTGACAAAGAGCTCTGGGGCCAACGTCCTGACTTTC. V and J are TRBV11-2 and TRBJ2-6; D is possibly TRBD2 (5 bases). The CDR3 runs to 19 residues. V was trimmed by 4 bases and J by 0 bases, leaving 19 bases between them. Germline V gene lookup returns CDR1 SGHAT and CDR2 FQNNGV.